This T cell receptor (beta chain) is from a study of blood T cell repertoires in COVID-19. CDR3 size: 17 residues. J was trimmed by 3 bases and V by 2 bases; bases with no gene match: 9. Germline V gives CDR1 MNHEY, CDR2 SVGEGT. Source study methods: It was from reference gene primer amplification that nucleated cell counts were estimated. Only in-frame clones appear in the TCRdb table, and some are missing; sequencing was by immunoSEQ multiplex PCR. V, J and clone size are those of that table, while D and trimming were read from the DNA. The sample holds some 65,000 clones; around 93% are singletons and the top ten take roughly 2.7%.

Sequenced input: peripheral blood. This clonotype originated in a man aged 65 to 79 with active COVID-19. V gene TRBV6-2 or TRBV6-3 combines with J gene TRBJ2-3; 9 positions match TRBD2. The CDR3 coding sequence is TGTGCCAGCAGTTACCTGCGGGGGGGCGTGAGGACAGATACGCAGTATTTT. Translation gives CASSYLRGGVRTDTQYF.